These 10 T cell receptor beta chains came from one sample sequenced in a study of vaccination and CD4 T cells after COVID-19. Oncomine TCR Beta short-read sequencing was applied to DNA from cultured CD4+ T cells. TCRdb reanalysed the PCR reads using MiXCR and keeps one entry per CDR3 protein. The table lists around 21,000 distinct CDR3 sequences, 50% to 70% of them singletons. Treatment reported: roughly 10-day PBMC culture with coronavirus spike peptide pools or control peptides (ViraFEST assay). Antigen specificity for these receptors is unknown. The input for sequencing was CD4+ T cells from blood, cultured in vitro, taken after SARS-CoV-2 vaccination. The origin of the receptors is a human donor who had recovered from COVID-19.

The V and J genes are TRBV27 and TRBJ2-7, with TRBD2 matching over 11 bases. The germline V gene encodes CDR1 MNHEY and CDR2 SMNVEV (reference sequence). This CDR3 comprises 15 residues. Trimming cost V 4 bases and J 0 bases; bases outside gene matches: 2. The CDR3 nucleotides read TGTGCCAGCAGTTGGGGACTAGCGGTCTCCTACGAGCAGTACTTC. Amino acid sequence: CASSWGLAVSYEQYF.

The rearrangement uses TRBV20-1 and TRBJ2-7; maybe TRBD2 (6 bases). With 3 bases removed from V and 3 bases from J, the gap between germline ends came to 9 bases. Germline V gene data show CDR1 as DFQATT and CDR2 as SNEGSKA (reference sequence). The CDR3 has 12 residues. Written as DNA, the CDR3 is TGCAGTGCTAGCGGGGGTTACTACGAGCAGTACTTC. The encoded protein is CSASGGYYEQYF.

The chain has TRBV27 and TRBJ2-3; D is possibly TRBD2 (5 bases). V was pared by 1 base and J by 2 bases, with 10 bases between. The CDR3 extends over 15 amino acids. Germline V gives CDR1 MNHEY, CDR2 SMNVEV (reference sequence). The chain's CDR3 is CASSLLSGSTDTQYF. In DNA form, the CDR3 reads TGTGCCAGCAGTTTATTGAGCGGTTCCACAGATACGCAGTATTTT.

The rearrangement joins TRBV9 to TRBJ2-6; D remains unclear. V was pared by 2 bases and J by 0 bases, with 3 bases between. This CDR3 is built from 14 residues. Germline V gene data show CDR1 as SGDLS and CDR2 as YYNGEE. The CDR3 DNA is TGTGCCAGCAGCGTGGACTCTGGGGCCAACGTCCTGACTTTC. Residues: CASSVDSGANVLTF.

This rearrangement joins TRBV6-1 to TRBJ1-3; D remains ambiguous. This CDR3 is built from 14 residues. V was trimmed by 5 bases and J by 1 base, leaving 9 bases between them. Per the germline V gene, CDR1 is MNHNS and CDR2 is SASEGT. DNA of the CDR3: TGTGCCAGCAGTCCCATCGGGTCTGGAAACACCATATATTTT. Its protein is CASSPIGSGNTIYF.

The J gene is TRBJ2-7, the V gene TRBV20-1, with 8 bases that match TRBD2. CDR3 size: 14 residues. V trimming: 4 bases; J trimming: 2 bases; junction bases outside the gene matches: 7. Germline V gene sequence: CDR1 DFQATT, CDR2 SNEGSKA (reference sequence). In DNA form, the CDR3 reads TGCAGTGCTAATCCCACTAGCGGTCCCTACGAGCAGTACTTC. This encodes CSANPTSGPYEQYF.

The chain is built from TRBV6-1 and TRBJ1-5, with 7 bases aligning to TRBD1. This CDR3 region has 14 residues. The V gene end was trimmed by 6 bases and the J gene end by 4 bases; junction bases not matched to a gene: 6. CDR1 and CDR2 from the germline V gene are MNHNS and SASEGT. The DNA for the CDR3 is TGTGCCAGCAGCCACACGACAGGGAATCAGCCCCAGCATTTT. It codes for CASSHTTGNQPQHF.

This clonotype showed up just a few times. The chain uses TRBV20-1 and TRBJ1-2; no definite D call. This CDR3 region has 12 residues. The germline V and J ends were trimmed by 3 bases and 4 bases, with 9 bases remaining between them. Germline loops: CDR1 DFQATT, CDR2 SNEGSKA (reference sequence). The CDR3 coding sequence is TGCAGTGCTAGTCGGGGAAGCTATGGCTACACCTTC. As protein: CSASRGSYGYTF.

V and J are TRBV11-3 and TRBJ1-1; 8 nucleotides agree with TRBD1. V was clipped by 5 bases and J by 4 bases; unmatched bases: 6. CDR1 and CDR2 from the germline V gene are SGHNT and YENEEA. The CDR3 has 14 residues. CDR3 protein: CASSPRTGTTEAFF. CDR3 coding DNA: TGTGCCAGCAGCCCGCGGACAGGGACCACTGAAGCTTTCTTT.

The chain employs TRBV7-6 and TRBJ1-6, with 8 nucleotides matching TRBD1. Germline V gives CDR1 SGHVS, CDR2 FNYEAQ. J lost 6 bases, V lost 1 base, and 5 bases had no gene match. The CDR3 contains 16 residues. DNA for the CDR3: TGTGCCAGCAGCTTAGTAGACAGGGGAGTTAATTCACCCCTCCACTTT. It is translated as CASSLVDRGVNSPLHF.